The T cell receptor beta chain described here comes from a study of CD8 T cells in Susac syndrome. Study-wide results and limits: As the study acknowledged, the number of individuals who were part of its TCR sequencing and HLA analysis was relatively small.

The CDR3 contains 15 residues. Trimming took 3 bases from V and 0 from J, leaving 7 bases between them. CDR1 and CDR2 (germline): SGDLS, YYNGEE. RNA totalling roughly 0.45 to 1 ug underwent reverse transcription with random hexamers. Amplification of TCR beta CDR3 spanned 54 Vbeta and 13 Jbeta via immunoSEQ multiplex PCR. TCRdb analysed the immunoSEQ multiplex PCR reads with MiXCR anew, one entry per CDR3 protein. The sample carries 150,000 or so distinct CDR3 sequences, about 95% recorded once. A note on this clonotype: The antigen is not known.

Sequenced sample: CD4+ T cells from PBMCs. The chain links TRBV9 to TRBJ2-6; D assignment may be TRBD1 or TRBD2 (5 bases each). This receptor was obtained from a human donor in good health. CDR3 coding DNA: TGTGCCAGCAGCGCCGGGGCCTCTGGGGCCAACGTCCTGACTTTC. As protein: CASSAGASGANVLTF.